Sequencing of this T cell receptor beta chain was carried out in a study of OX40 agonist ivuxolimab in advanced cancers. Across the whole study: Participants could have had prior anti-PD-1, anti-PD-L1 or anti-CTLA-4 therapy, and around 40% had some. Three partial responders included one hepatocellular carcinoma patient and two cutaneous melanoma patients. Study results and caveats: Low normalized T-cell clonal expansion was also seen in some nonresponders.

As regards this clone: Its target is not known.

The investigators sampled blood at baseline, at cycle 4 day 1, and at cycle 7 day 1. The repertoire was sequenced with immunoSEQ multiplex PCR; TCRdb's copy has only in-frame clones and lacks some. The data show about 50,000 clones, roughly 89% seen once. The sequence came from an adult with an advanced solid tumor such as melanoma, head and neck, liver or kidney cancer. The sample consisted of CD4+ or CD8+ T cells sorted from blood, taken in a trial of the OX40 agonist ivuxolimab.

In DNA form, the CDR3 reads TGTGCCAGCAGTACTCAATACACCGGGGAGCTGTTTTTT. Translating gives CASSTQYTGELFF. V and J are TRBV27 and TRBJ2-2, with D unclear. The CDR3 is made up of 13 amino acids. Germline V CDR1 and CDR2: MNHEY, SMNVEV (reference sequence). Trimming left V 5 bases short and J 3 bases short, with 7 bases between.